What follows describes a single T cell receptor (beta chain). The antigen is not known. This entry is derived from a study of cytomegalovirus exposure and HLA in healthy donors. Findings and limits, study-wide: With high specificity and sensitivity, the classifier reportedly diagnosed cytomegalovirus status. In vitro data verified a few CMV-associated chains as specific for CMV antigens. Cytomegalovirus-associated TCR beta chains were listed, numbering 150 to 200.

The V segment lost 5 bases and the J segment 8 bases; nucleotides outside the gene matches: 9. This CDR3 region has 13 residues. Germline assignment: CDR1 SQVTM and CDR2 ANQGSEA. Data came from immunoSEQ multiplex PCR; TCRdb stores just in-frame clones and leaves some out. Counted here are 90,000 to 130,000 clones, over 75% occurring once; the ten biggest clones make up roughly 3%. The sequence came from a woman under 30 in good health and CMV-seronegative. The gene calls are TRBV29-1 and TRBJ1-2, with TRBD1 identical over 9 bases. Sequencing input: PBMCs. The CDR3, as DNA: TGCAGCGTTCACACCGGGACAGGGTCAGGCTACACCTTC. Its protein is CSVHTGTGSGYTF.